This record covers a single T cell receptor (beta chain). Its antigen is undetermined. These data are taken from a study of neoadjuvant nivolumab and ipilimumab in lung cancer. Germline lookup yields CDR1 SGHTA and CDR2 FQGNSA. The CDR3 is 13 residues long. Trimming took off 5 bases at V and 6 bases at J, with 13 bases between the two ends. Findings and caveats of the study: TCR richness and clonality were higher in tumors than adjacent uninvolved lung.

Measured with immunoSEQ multiplex PCR; TCRdb has only the in-frame clones, and not every one. The table lists 9,500 to 10,000 clones, 81% of them singletons, with 3% to 4% in the top ten. The sample was peripheral blood, taken before neoadjuvant nivolumab, alone or with ipilimumab. This receptor was obtained from an adult with non-small cell lung cancer. The rearrangement links TRBV7-2 to TRBJ2-5, with a weak D call TRBD1 (6 bases). CDR3 DNA sequence: TGTGCCAGCAGCGAGTACAGGGAAAAGACCCAGTACTTC. It specifies CASSEYREKTQYF.